The entry below describes one TCR beta chain. The antigen remains unidentified. Trimming took off 2 bases at V and 8 bases at J, with 7 bases between the two ends. Germline V gene sequence: CDR1 SGHDT, CDR2 YYEEEE. The CDR3 is 11 amino acids. This sample is part of a study of T cell responses to AZD1222 COVID-19 vaccine. The study's findings and limits: A rise in Spike-specific TCR breadth and depth followed two AZD1222 doses. Repertoires were collected only later (after the peak T cell response had occurred).

Sequencing used immunoSEQ multiplex PCR; TCRdb keeps in-frame clones, though not all of them. This table holds some 90,000 clones, over 80% found once. This sequence originates from an adult in good health. The chain joins TRBV5-6 to TRBJ1-2, with no clear D. Source: peripheral blood, taken on day 0 of AZD1222 vaccination. This CDR3 reads CASSLNRGYTF. The CDR3 region has the DNA TGTGCCAGCAGCTTAAACAGAGGCTACACCTTC.